Following are 23 T cell receptor beta chains from one sample sequenced in a study of blood T cell repertoires in COVID-19. Only in-frame clones appear in the TCRdb table, and some are missing; sequencing was by immunoSEQ multiplex PCR. Of tens of thousands of clones listed, over 65% were seen once; the top ten hold approximately 40%. Sequencing was performed on peripheral blood. Source of these receptors: a woman between 70 and 85 years old with acute or convalescent COVID-19.

CDR3 sequence reads: CASSLQTSGGPVTGELFF. The CDR3 DNA sequence: TGTGCCAGCTCACTCCAGACTAGCGGGGGGCCGGTGACCGGGGAGCTGTTTTTT. The chain recombines TRBV18 with TRBJ2-2; 13 bases fit TRBD2. Germline CDR1 reads KGHSH; CDR2 reads LQKENI. Unmatched junction bases numbered 10, after V lost 4 bases and J lost 5 bases. CDR3 length: 18 amino acids.

V usage is TRBV5-1 and J usage is TRBJ1-5; D may be TRBD1 (6 bases). The CDR3 has 13 amino acids. The V gene's germline CDR1 is SGHRS and CDR2 YFSETQ. Trimming left V 5 bases short and J 3 bases short, with 9 bases between. The CDR3 region is CASRQGNNQPQHF. DNA for the CDR3: TGCGCCAGCAGACAGGGAAACAATCAGCCCCAGCATTTT. Using reference TRBV5-1 and TRBJ1-5 for the parts outside the CDR3, the full variable domain is KAGVTQTPRYLIKTRGQQVTLSCSPISGHRSVSWYQQTPGQGLQFLFEYFSETQRNKGNFPGRFSGRQFSNSRSEMNVSTLELGDSALYLCASRQGNNQPQHFGDGTRLSIL.

The chain joins TRBV5-6 to TRBJ2-7; 7 bases line up with TRBD1. Trimming removed 4 bases from V and 3 bases from J; junction bases left unmatched: 4. The CDR3 is 13 residues long. Germline-derived CDR1 and CDR2 are SGHDT and YYEEEE. This CDR3 reads CASSRTGIYEQYF. In DNA form, the CDR3 reads TGTGCCAGCAGCAGGACAGGAATCTACGAGCAGTACTTC.

CDR3 sequence: CASSPDRGTEAFF. The CDR3 DNA reads as TGTGCCAGCTCACCCGACAGGGGCACTGAAGCTTTCTTT. The rearrangement uses TRBV18 and TRBJ1-1, with 8 bases identical to TRBD1. The CDR3 loop spans 13 amino acids. Germline V gives CDR1 KGHSH, CDR2 LQKENI. V lost 3 bases and J lost 4; bases outside the gene matches: 1.

This rearrangement joins TRBV28 to TRBJ2-5, with TRBD1 matching over 7 bases. Germline-derived CDR1 and CDR2 are MDHEN and SYDVKM. CDR3 size: 15 residues. The V gene end was trimmed by 5 bases and the J gene end by 3 bases; junction bases not matched to a gene: 9. This chain's CDR3 is CASSPPDRVEETQYF. CDR3 DNA sequence: TGTGCCAGCAGTCCGCCCGACAGGGTTGAAGAGACCCAGTACTTC.

J is TRBJ2-2 and V is TRBV24-1; 11 nucleotides agree with TRBD1. Germline V CDR1 and CDR2: KGHDR, SFDVKD. J was trimmed by 8 bases and V by 7 bases; bases with no gene match: 5. This CDR3 is built from 14 residues. CDR3 sequence (DNA): TGTGCCACCAGCAGGACAGGGGGCAGGGGGGAGCTGTTTTTT. Its protein is CATSRTGGRGELFF.

The V and J genes are TRBV7-9 and TRBJ1-5; 10 bases align to TRBD1. Losses at the gene ends were 5 bases for V and 0 bases for J; bases not matched to a gene: 7. The germline V gene has CDR1 SEHNR and CDR2 FQNEAQ (reference sequence). The CDR3 is made up of 17 amino acids. The CDR3 DNA follows: TGTGCCAGCAGCCGAGGGACAGGGGCTTATAGCAATCAGCCCCAGCATTTT. This gives the protein CASSRGTGAYSNQPQHF.

The chain is built from TRBV5-4 and TRBJ2-1, with D possibly being TRBD1 (5 bases). Trimming took off 4 bases at V and 7 bases at J, with 12 bases between the two ends. Germline loops: CDR1 SGHNT, CDR2 YYREEE (reference sequence). The CDR3 is 13 residues long. CDR3 coding DNA: TGTGCCAGCAGCCCTGTGGGGCCTAATGAGCAGTTCTTC. This sequence encodes CASSPVGPNEQFF.

The chain links TRBV9 to TRBJ2-5; 16 nucleotides align to TRBD2. There are 17 residues in the CDR3. Germline V gene data show CDR1 as SGDLS and CDR2 as YYNGEE. V was clipped by 4 bases and J by 5 bases; unmatched bases: 8. The CDR3 region has the DNA TGTGCCAGCAGCTTCGGGACTAGCGGGGGGGCCCTTGAGACCCAGTACTTC. This sequence encodes CASSFGTSGGALETQYF.

This clone was seen once. V usage is TRBV6-5 and J usage is TRBJ1-3; D not certain. The V end was cut by 7 bases, the J end by 0 bases, with 13 bases between. Germline lookup yields CDR1 MNHEY and CDR2 SVGAGI. This CDR3 is 15 amino acids long. The CDR3 here is CASTFLGPSGNTIYF. The CDR3 DNA reads as TGTGCCAGCACCTTCCTTGGGCCCTCTGGAAACACCATATATTTT.

The chain combines TRBV5-6 with TRBJ2-7, with D maybe TRBD2 (7 bases). Trimming removed 3 bases from V and 3 bases from J, with 10 bases in between. CDR1 is SGHDT, CDR2 YYEEEE, per germline. The CDR3 has 13 residues. The CDR3 loop reads CASSWRGHYEQYF. The CDR3, as DNA: TGTGCCAGCAGCTGGCGGGGGCACTACGAGCAGTACTTC.

The chain recombines TRBV6-6 with TRBJ1-1, with 8 bases lining up with TRBD1. V dropped 4 bases and J dropped 9; count of bases not matched to a gene: 7. The CDR3 consists of 13 residues. Germline CDR1 reads MNHNY; CDR2 reads SVGAGI (reference sequence). CDR3 nucleotides: TGTGCCAGCAGTTCCCCTCGACAGGGGCAAGCTTTCTTT. Translated: CASSSPRQGQAFF.

The chain combines TRBV6-2 or TRBV6-3 with TRBJ1-6, with a possible D match to TRBD1 (6 bases). V dropped 5 bases and J dropped 0 bases, with 17 bases sitting between them. Germline V gives CDR1 MNHEY, CDR2 SVGEGT. This CDR3 comprises 18 residues. The CDR3 nucleotides read TGTGCCAGCAGTGACGAAATCAGGACAGTCTCCTATAATTCACCCCTCCACTTT. Translating it yields CASSDEIRTVSYNSPLHF.

J is TRBJ1-2 and V is TRBV5-4; 9 bases line up with TRBD1. V lost 4 bases, J lost 7 bases, and 14 bases stayed unmatched. This CDR3 has 16 residues. The germline CDR1 and CDR2 sequences are SGHNT and YYREEE (reference sequence). The CDR3 loop is CASSTPGQGVARGYTF. CDR3 coding DNA: TGTGCCAGCAGCACCCCGGGACAGGGAGTGGCGCGTGGCTACACCTTC. Full variable domain (missing parts from reference TRBV5-4 and TRBJ1-2): ETGVTQSPTHLIKTRGQQVTLRCSSQSGHNTVSWYQQALGQGPQFIFQYYREEENGRGNFPPRFSGLQFPNYSSELNVNALELDDSALYLCASSTPGQGVARGYTFGSGTRLTVV.

The chain couples TRBV2 to TRBJ2-1, with a tentative D call TRBD2 (6 bases). CDR1 is SNHLY, CDR2 FYNNEI, per germline. V was cut by 7 bases and J by 13 bases, with 26 bases left in between. The CDR3 sequence is 15 residues long. In DNA, the CDR3 is TGTGCCAGCACCACGGGTGGGGGGAAGATGATGCACCAGTTCTTC. Translating it yields CASTTGGGKMMHQFF.

The V gene is TRBV5-4, the J gene TRBJ1-2, with 7 nucleotides matching TRBD1. Germline V lookup: CDR1 SGHNT, CDR2 YYREEE (reference sequence). This CDR3 is built from 13 residues. V dropped 4 bases and J dropped 8; count of bases not matched to a gene: 8. For the CDR3, the DNA is TGTGCCAGCAGCCCTGACCCGACAGGGGGCTACACCTTC. It translates to CASSPDPTGGYTF.

In its sample, this clone was seen once. This chain connects TRBV9 to TRBJ1-6; 11 bases align to TRBD1. CDR1 is SGDLS, CDR2 YYNGEE, per germline. The CDR3 is made up of 14 amino acids. V lost 3 bases, J lost 10 bases, and 3 bases stayed unmatched. CDR3 region: CASSEGTGGSPLHF. The CDR3 DNA reads as TGTGCCAGCAGCGAGGGGACAGGGGGATCACCCCTCCACTTT. The full variable domain, completed using reference TRBV9 and TRBJ1-6, is DSGVTQTPKHLITATGQRVTLRCSPRSGDLSVYWYQQSLDQGLQFLIQYYNGEERAKGNILERFSAQQFPDLHSELNLSSLELGDSALYFCASSEGTGGSPLHFGNGTRLTVT.

The rearrangement uses TRBV9 and TRBJ2-1, with 8 bases that match TRBD1. V lost 4 bases, J lost 4 bases, and 7 bases stayed unmatched. Germline-derived CDR1 and CDR2 are SGDLS and YYNGEE. The CDR3 loop spans 15 amino acids. The CDR3 DNA is TGTGCCAGCAGCCCCCGGGACAGGACTTACAATGAGCAGTTCTTC. It yields the protein CASSPRDRTYNEQFF.

The chain employs TRBV21-1 and TRBJ2-7; whether TRBD1, the table's D call, matches the DNA was not checked. TRBV21-1 has pseudogene status. The CDR3 covers 16 residues. This CDR3 reads CASARPPGQYSYEQYF. DNA for the CDR3: TGTGCCAGCGCCCGACCCCCGGGACAGTACTCCTACGAGCAGTACTTC.

This clone occurred a few times. The V call is TRBV6-5, the J call TRBJ2-7, with D possibly TRBD2 on 6 matching bases. CDR1 is MNHEY, CDR2 SVGAGI, per germline. This CDR3 has 12 amino acids. V lost 10 bases to trimming and J lost 4 bases, with 14 bases between them. The chain's CDR3 is CATRGLPYEQYF. The CDR3 region has the DNA TGTGCCACTAGGGGACTTCCGTACGAGCAGTACTTC.

The V call is TRBV11-2, the J call TRBJ2-3, with 7 bases aligning to TRBD1. The CDR3 extends over 14 amino acids. V lost 5 bases and J lost 2; bases outside the gene matches: 4. Germline CDR1 and CDR2: SGHAT and FQNNGV. The CDR3 spells CASSLGQTTDTQYF. CDR3 coding DNA: TGTGCCAGCAGCCTGGGACAGACCACAGATACGCAGTATTTT. The full variable domain, completed using reference TRBV11-2 and TRBJ2-3, is EAGVAQSPRYKIIEKRQSVAFWCNPISGHATLYWYQQILGQGPKLLIQFQNNGVVDDSQLPKDRFSAERLKGVDSTLKIQPAKLEDSAVYLCASSLGQTTDTQYFGPGTRLTVL.

The gene calls are TRBV29-1 and TRBJ1-2, with 9 bases aligning to TRBD1. Trimming at V came to 6 bases and at J to 8 bases, leaving 7 bases not matched to a gene. Germline loops: CDR1 SQVTM, CDR2 ANQGSEA. CDR3 size: 12 residues. CDR3 sequence reads: CSVGTGMGGYTF. The CDR3 DNA is TGCAGCGTCGGGACAGGGATGGGCGGCTACACCTTC. Looking up the rest from reference TRBV29-1 and TRBJ1-2 gives the full variable domain: SAVISQKPSRDICQRGTSLTIQCQVDSQVTMMFWYRQQPGQSLTLIATANQGSEATYESGFVIDKFPISRPNLTFSTLTVSNMSPEDSSIYLCSVGTGMGGYTFGSGTRLTVV.

J is TRBJ2-1 and V is TRBV20-1, with D perhaps TRBD2 (5 bases). This CDR3 has 13 amino acids. Between the trimmed V and J ends, which lost 3 bases and 12 bases, there was a span of 18 bases. Germline V lookup: CDR1 DFQATT, CDR2 SNEGSKA (reference sequence). The chain's CDR3 is CSASDGLIEGQFF. DNA for the CDR3: TGCAGTGCTAGTGATGGACTGATTGAAGGGCAGTTCTTC.